The source of this T cell receptor (beta chain) is a study of T cell clonotyping in hematopoietic cell transplantation. Described time point: recipient sample about 28 days before transplant, after cytoreduction. V was pared by 1 base and J by 5 bases, with 18 bases between. The CDR3 sequence is 17 residues long. Germline CDR1 is SGHRS and CDR2 is YFSETQ. TCRdb's copy holds only in-frame clones and misses some; the assay was immunoSEQ multiplex PCR. Of tens of thousands of clones listed, about 96% were seen once; the top ten hold roughly 1.7%. The V and J genes are TRBV5-1 and TRBJ2-2; D perhaps matches TRBD2 (5 bases). The receptor was isolated from a woman aged 45-65 years with acute myeloid leukemia. Some clones in this sample may be carry-over from other donors' samples. The sequencing here drew on peripheral blood mononuclear cells, taken before stem cell transplant. DNA for the CDR3: TGCGCCAGCAGCTTGATTTCTGGGAGTTTAGGTACCGGGGAGCTGTTTTTT. Residues: CASSLISGSLGTGELFF.